A single sample gave rise to the 19 T cell receptor beta chains below, sequenced in a study of beta chain features in type 1 diabetes. Of the isolated RNA, all was reverse transcribed, and so the sequenced material was expressed TCRB transcripts. Measured with immunoSEQ multiplex PCR; TCRdb has only the in-frame clones, and not every one. The table includes around 600,000 clones, roughly 12% detected once. Study results and limitations: TCRB CDR3s from Type 1 diabetes patients were moderately but significantly shorter in all four CD4+ subsets.

Their antigens are not known. Material: naive CD4+ T cells from blood. The receptors come from a man aged 25-45 years with type 1 diabetes.

This clone was picked up a small number of times. The V and J genes are TRBV6-5 and TRBJ1-6, with unresolved D. CDR3 length: 13 residues. V dropped 9 bases and J dropped 2 bases, with 8 bases sitting between them. Germline loops: CDR1 MNHEY, CDR2 SVGAGI. The CDR3 loop is CASSGTYNSPLHF. As DNA, the CDR3 is TGTGCCAGTTCCGGGACCTATAATTCACCCCTCCACTTT.

This clone was seen more than once but under ten times. The rearrangement links TRBV5-1 to TRBJ2-6, with D uncertain. V dropped 4 bases and J dropped 0 bases, with 5 bases sitting between them. This CDR3 has 14 residues. Looked up from germline, CDR1 is SGHRS and CDR2 is YFSETQ. In DNA form, the CDR3 reads TGCGCCAGCAGCGGAGACTCTGGGGCCAACGTCCTGACTTTC. This sequence encodes CASSGDSGANVLTF.

This clone was observed a few times. This chain joins TRBV4-3 and TRBJ2-5; D is possibly TRBD1 (5 bases). The DNA end is more similar to TRBJ2-7, so the J call may be wrong. The CDR3 loop spans 17 amino acids. Germline V lookup: CDR1 LGHNA, CDR2 YSLEER. CDR3 sequence: CASSQDHAGAESYEQYF. The CDR3 bases are TGCGCCAGCAGCCAAGATCATGCTGGGGCGGAGTCCTACGAGCAGTACTTC.

The chain uses TRBV6-5 and TRBJ2-1; TRBD2 might be the D (6 bases). Germline-derived CDR1 and CDR2 are MNHEY and SVGAGI. With 0 bases removed from V and 5 bases from J, the gap between germline ends came to 11 bases. CDR3 length equals 15 residues. In nucleotides, the CDR3 is TGTGCCAGCAGTTACTCCTCCGGGACTGACAATGAGCAGTTCTTC. Residues: CASSYSSGTDNEQFF.

In its sample, this clone was seen a few times. Additional DNA sequences in this sample encode the identical CDR3. The gene calls are TRBV7-9 and TRBJ1-1; a possible D gene is TRBD1 (6 bases). This CDR3 contains 14 residues. V lost 3 bases, J lost 2 bases, and 10 bases lay in between. CDR1 is SEHNR, CDR2 FQNEAQ, per germline (reference sequence). This CDR3 is CASSLGGGNTEAFF. The CDR3 DNA reads TGTGCCAGCAGCTTGGGAGGGGGAAACACTGAAGCTTTCTTT. Full variable domain (outside the CDR3, taken from reference TRBV7-9 and TRBJ1-1): DTGVSQNPRHKITKRGQNVTFRCDPISEHNRLYWYRQTLGQGPEFLTYFQNEAQLEKSRLLSDRFSAERPKGSFSTLEIQRTEQGDSAMYLCASSLGGGNTEAFFGQGTRLTVV.

This clone appeared a few times. The rearrangement links TRBV6-1 to TRBJ2-5, with D uncertain. The CDR3 sequence is 13 residues long. V was pared by 8 bases and J by 3 bases, with 13 bases between. The germline CDR1 and CDR2 sequences are MNHNS and SASEGT. CDR3 protein: CASAITHEETQYF. The CDR3, as DNA: TGTGCCAGCGCAATAACACATGAAGAGACCCAGTACTTC.

In this sample, this clone turned up a few times. The V gene is TRBV29-1, the J gene TRBJ2-7, with D possibly being TRBD1 or TRBD2 (5 bases each). In germline, CDR1 is SQVTM, CDR2 ANQGSEA. The V end lost 7 bases, the J end lost 0 bases, and 16 bases lay between the germline ends. The CDR3 contains 14 residues. CDR3 nucleotide sequence: TGCAGCGCCTCGACTCGAGGGGCCTCCTACGAGCAGTACTTC. Its protein is CSASTRGASYEQYF.

The CDR3 DNA reads as TGTGCCAGCAGCCGGGGACAGGCCTACGAGCAGTACTTC. This sequence encodes CASSRGQAYEQYF. The chain recombines TRBV6-1 with TRBJ2-7; 8 nucleotides agree with TRBD1. CDR1 is MNHNS, CDR2 SASEGT, per germline. The CDR3 is 13 amino acids. The junction had 3 bases not matched to a gene; V was cut back by 6 bases and J by 2 bases.

The gene calls are TRBV5-6 and TRBJ2-5, with a possible D match to TRBD2 (5 bases). The CDR3 spans 15 residues. The V gene lost 0 bases and the J gene lost 5 bases, with 14 bases spanning the gap. CDR1 and CDR2 from the germline V gene are SGHDT and YYEEEE. As DNA, the CDR3 is TGTGCCAGCAGCTTGGTGCCAGTCGGCGGGGAGACCCAGTACTTC. As protein: CASSLVPVGGETQYF. Looking up the rest from reference TRBV5-6 and TRBJ2-5 gives the full variable domain: DAGVTQSPTHLIKTRGQQVTLRCSPKSGHDTVSWYQQALGQGPQFIFQYYEEEERQRGNFPDRFSGHQFPNYSSELNVNALLLGDSALYLCASSLVPVGGETQYFGPGTRLLVL.

This clone was found a few times. The chain links TRBV29-1 to TRBJ2-7; maybe TRBD2 (5 bases). Trimming cost V 6 bases and J 5 bases, with 14 bases left between them. CDR3 length equals 12 residues. The germline gives CDR1 SQVTM, CDR2 ANQGSEA. The CDR3 nucleotides read TGCAGCGTCGGGGTAGTGGTCAACGAGCAGTACTTC. Its translation is CSVGVVVNEQYF.

The chain recombines TRBV2 with TRBJ2-5; D gene uncertain. CDR3 size: 12 residues. V was shortened by 6 bases and J by 1 base, with 6 bases between the two germline ends. CDR1 and CDR2 from the germline V gene are SNHLY and FYNNEI. CDR3 sequence (DNA): TGTGCCAGCAGGGGAAGCCAAGAGACCCAGTACTTC. It translates to CASRGSQETQYF.

The V gene is TRBV12-5, the J gene TRBJ2-1; TRBD1 might be the D (7 bases). CDR1 and CDR2 (germline): LGHNT, FRNRAP. The V end was cut by 8 bases, the J end by 5 bases, with 13 bases between. This CDR3 is built from 13 residues. The DNA of the CDR3 is TGTGCTAGTACGGAGGGGGCTCACAATGAGCAGTTCTTC. Residues: CASTEGAHNEQFF. Based on the CDR3 plus reference TRBV12-5 and TRBJ2-1, the full variable domain is DARVTQTPRHKVTEMGQEVTMRCQPILGHNTVFWYRQTMMQGLELLAYFRNRAPLDDSGMPKDRFSAEMPDATLATLKIQPSEPRDSAVYFCASTEGAHNEQFFGPGTRLTVL.

In this sample, this clone turned up a few times. This chain connects TRBV2 to TRBJ1-3; 8 bases are a match to TRBD1. This CDR3 is 12 amino acids long. Germline V gene lookup returns CDR1 SNHLY and CDR2 FYNNEI. The V segment lost 11 bases and the J segment 11 bases; nucleotides outside the gene matches: 11. CDR3 sequence reads: CAASEGTGAIYF. The CDR3 nucleotides read TGTGCCGCATCGGAGGGGACAGGCGCCATATATTTT.

The chain couples TRBV9 to TRBJ2-7; 11 bases match TRBD1. CDR3 length: 16 amino acids. Per the germline V gene, CDR1 is SGDLS and CDR2 is YYNGEE. V trimming: 3 bases; J trimming: 4 bases; junction bases outside the gene matches: 9. The DNA of the CDR3 is TGTGCCAGCAGCGCCGGGACAGGGGGTCGAGGTTACGAGCAGTACTTC. Amino acid sequence: CASSAGTGGRGYEQYF.

In this sample, this clone turned up a few times. The chain employs TRBV5-4 and TRBJ2-1, with D possibly matching TRBD1 (5 bases). CDR3 length equals 14 residues. The ends were cut back, 3 bases at V and 4 bases at J, with 11 bases in the middle. Germline V gene lookup returns CDR1 SGHNT and CDR2 YYREEE (reference sequence). This CDR3 reads CASSSPGPYNEQFF. The CDR3 DNA follows: TGTGCCAGCAGCTCCCCAGGGCCATACAATGAGCAGTTCTTC.

In this sample, this clone turned up a few times. Relative to the germline gene, one junction end is altered; a read error may explain this. The chain employs TRBV7-2 and TRBJ1-6; weak D call: TRBD1 (5 bases). CDR3 length: 12 residues. Germline V CDR1 and CDR2: SGHTA, FQGNSA. The CDR3 region has the DNA TGTGCCAGCAGCTTAGTGGCAGGGCGGGTAGACTTT. This translates into CASSLVAGRVDF.

The chain employs TRBV29-1 and TRBJ1-1; 7 nucleotides align to TRBD1. Germline assignment: CDR1 SQVTM and CDR2 ANQGSEA. V was clipped by 7 bases and J by 4 bases; unmatched bases: 6. The CDR3 spans 12 residues. The CDR3 here is CSAQGGGTEAFF. The DNA of the CDR3 is TGCAGCGCTCAGGGGGGTGGCACTGAAGCTTTCTTT.

This rearrangement joins TRBV5-1 to TRBJ2-1; D gene ambiguous. CDR1 and CDR2 (germline): SGHRS, YFSETQ. The CDR3 has 15 residues. V shed 1 base and J shed 5 bases, with 13 bases lying between them. The CDR3 DNA follows: TGCGCCAGCAGCTTGACTCCCGCCTTCGACAATGAGCAGTTCTTC. Amino acid sequence: CASSLTPAFDNEQFF.

This clone was recorded a few times. V gene TRBV27 combines with J gene TRBJ1-4, with D perhaps TRBD1 (6 bases). The CDR3 has 15 amino acids. Trimming took 2 bases from V and 2 from J, leaving 9 bases between them. Germline CDR1 is MNHEY and CDR2 is SMNVEV (reference sequence). The CDR3 spells CASSLLRGTNEKLFF. DNA of the CDR3: TGTGCCAGCAGTTTACTCAGGGGTACTAATGAAAAACTGTTTTTT.